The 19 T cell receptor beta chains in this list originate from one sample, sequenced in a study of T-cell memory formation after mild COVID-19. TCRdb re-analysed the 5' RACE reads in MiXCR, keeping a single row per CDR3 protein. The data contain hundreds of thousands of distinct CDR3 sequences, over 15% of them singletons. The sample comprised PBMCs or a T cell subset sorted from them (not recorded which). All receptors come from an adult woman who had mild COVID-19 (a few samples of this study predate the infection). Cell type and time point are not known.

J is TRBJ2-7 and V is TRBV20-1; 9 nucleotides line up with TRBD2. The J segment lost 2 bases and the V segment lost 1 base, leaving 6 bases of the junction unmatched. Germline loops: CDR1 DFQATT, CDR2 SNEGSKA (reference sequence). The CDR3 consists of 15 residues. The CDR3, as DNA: TGCAGTGCTAGAGTCCCAGCGGGAGGCGCCTACGAGCAGTACTTC. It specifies CSARVPAGGAYEQYF.

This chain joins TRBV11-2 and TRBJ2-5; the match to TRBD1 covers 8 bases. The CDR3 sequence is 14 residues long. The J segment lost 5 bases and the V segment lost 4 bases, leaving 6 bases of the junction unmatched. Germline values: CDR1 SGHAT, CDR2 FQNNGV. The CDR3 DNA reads TGTGCCAGCAGCTACGCAGGGGGCGGGGAGACCCAGTACTTC. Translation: CASSYAGGGETQYF.

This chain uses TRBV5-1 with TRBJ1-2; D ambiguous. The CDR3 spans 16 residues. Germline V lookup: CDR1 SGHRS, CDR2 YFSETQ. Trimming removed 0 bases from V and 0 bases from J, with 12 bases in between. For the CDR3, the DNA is TGCGCCAGCAGCTTGGGGTCTCAGGTAGCTAACTATGGCTACACCTTC. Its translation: CASSLGSQVANYGYTF.

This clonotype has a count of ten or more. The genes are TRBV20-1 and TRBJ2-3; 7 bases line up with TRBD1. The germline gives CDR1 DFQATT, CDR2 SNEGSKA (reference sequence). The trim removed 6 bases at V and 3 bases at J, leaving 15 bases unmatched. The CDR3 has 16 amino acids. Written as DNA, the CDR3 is TGCAGTGCCTCTCGCGACACAGGGGATTTTACAGATACGCAGTATTTT. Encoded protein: CSASRDTGDFTDTQYF.

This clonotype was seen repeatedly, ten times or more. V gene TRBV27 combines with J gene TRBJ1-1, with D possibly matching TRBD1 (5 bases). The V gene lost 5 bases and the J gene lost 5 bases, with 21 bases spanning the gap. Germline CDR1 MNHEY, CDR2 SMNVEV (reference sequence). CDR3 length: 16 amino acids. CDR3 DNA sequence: TGTGCCAGCAGTGCCCTGGCCTCCGGGACGGGAACTGAAGCTTTCTTT. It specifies CASSALASGTGTEAFF.

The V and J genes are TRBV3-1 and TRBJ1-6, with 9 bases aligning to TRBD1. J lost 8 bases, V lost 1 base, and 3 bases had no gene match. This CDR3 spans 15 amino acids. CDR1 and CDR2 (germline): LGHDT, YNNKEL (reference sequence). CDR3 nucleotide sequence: TGTGCCAGCAGCCAAGGCGGGACAGGGTATTCACCCCTCCACTTT. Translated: CASSQGGTGYSPLHF.

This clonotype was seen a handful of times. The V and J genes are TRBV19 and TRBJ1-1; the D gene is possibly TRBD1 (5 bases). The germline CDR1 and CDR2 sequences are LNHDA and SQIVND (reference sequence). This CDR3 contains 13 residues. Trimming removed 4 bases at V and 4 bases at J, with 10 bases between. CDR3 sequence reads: CASSNTGGTEAFF. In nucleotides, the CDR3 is TGTGCCAGTAGTAATACCGGGGGCACTGAAGCTTTCTTT.

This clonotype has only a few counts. The CDR3 sequence is CASSNRGRTDTQYF. DNA for the CDR3: TGTGCCAGCAGCAACAGGGGGCGCACAGATACGCAGTATTTT. The chain couples TRBV21-1 to TRBJ2-3; no DNA check was done on the table's D call, TRBD1. TRBV21-1 is a known pseudogene. This CDR3 has 14 amino acids.

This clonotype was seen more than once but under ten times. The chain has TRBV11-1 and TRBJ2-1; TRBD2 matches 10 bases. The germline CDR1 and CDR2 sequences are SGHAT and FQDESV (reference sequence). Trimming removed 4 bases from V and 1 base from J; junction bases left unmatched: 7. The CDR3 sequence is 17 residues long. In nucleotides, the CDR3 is TGTGCCAGCAGCTCCCTCGAGACTAGCGGGTCCTACAATGAGCAGTTCTTC. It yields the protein CASSSLETSGSYNEQFF.

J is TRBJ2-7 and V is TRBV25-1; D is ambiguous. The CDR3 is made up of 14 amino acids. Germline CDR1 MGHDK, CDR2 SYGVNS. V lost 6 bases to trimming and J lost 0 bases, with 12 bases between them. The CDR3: CASSGYVDSYEQYF. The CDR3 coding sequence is TGTGCCAGCAGCGGTTATGTGGACTCCTACGAGCAGTACTTC.

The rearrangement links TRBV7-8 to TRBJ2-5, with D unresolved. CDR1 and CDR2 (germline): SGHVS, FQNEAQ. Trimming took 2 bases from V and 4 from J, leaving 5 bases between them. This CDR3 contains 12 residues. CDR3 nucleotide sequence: TGTGCCAGCAGCTTAATAGCAGAGACCCAGTACTTC. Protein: CASSLIAETQYF.

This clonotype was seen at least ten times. CDR3 sequence reads: CASRQDSSGANTEAFF. The DNA of the CDR3 is TGTGCCAGCAGGCAGGACAGTAGCGGGGCGAACACTGAAGCTTTCTTT. This chain connects TRBV7-2 to TRBJ1-1; TRBD1 might be the D (6 bases). The V gene lost 6 bases and the J gene lost 1 base, with 18 bases spanning the gap. The CDR3 totals 16 residues. Looked up from germline, CDR1 is SGHTA and CDR2 is FQGNSA.

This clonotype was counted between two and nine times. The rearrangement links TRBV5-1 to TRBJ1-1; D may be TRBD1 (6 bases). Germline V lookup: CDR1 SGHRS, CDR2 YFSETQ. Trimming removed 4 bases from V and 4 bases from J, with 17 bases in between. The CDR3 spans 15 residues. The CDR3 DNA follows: TGCGCCAGCAGCGACCGGGACAATGCCCTCACTGAAGCTTTCTTT. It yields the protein CASSDRDNALTEAFF.

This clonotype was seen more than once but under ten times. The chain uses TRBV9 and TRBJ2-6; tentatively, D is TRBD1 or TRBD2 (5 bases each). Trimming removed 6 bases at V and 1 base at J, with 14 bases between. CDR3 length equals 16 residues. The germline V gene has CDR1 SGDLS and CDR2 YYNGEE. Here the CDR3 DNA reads TGTGCCAGCAAAGAGGGGCCAAATTCTGGGGCCAACGTCCTGACTTTC. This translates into CASKEGPNSGANVLTF.

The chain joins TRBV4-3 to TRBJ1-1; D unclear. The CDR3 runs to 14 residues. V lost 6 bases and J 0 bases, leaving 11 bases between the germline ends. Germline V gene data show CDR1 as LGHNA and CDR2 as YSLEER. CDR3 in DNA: TGCGCCAGCAGTCCAAGGCCACTGAACACTGAAGCTTTCTTT. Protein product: CASSPRPLNTEAFF.

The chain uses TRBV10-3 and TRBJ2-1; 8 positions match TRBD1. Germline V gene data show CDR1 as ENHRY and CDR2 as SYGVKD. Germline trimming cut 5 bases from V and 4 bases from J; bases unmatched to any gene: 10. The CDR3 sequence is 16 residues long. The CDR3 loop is CAISPLQGAEYNEQFF. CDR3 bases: TGTGCCATCAGTCCGCTTCAGGGGGCTGAGTACAATGAGCAGTTCTTC.

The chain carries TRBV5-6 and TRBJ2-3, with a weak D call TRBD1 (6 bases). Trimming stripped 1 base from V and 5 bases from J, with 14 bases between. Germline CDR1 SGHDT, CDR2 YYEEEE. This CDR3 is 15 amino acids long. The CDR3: CASSLWQGNRDTQYF. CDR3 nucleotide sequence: TGTGCCAGCAGCTTGTGGCAGGGGAACAGAGATACGCAGTATTTT. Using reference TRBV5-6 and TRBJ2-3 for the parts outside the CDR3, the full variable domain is DAGVTQSPTHLIKTRGQQVTLRCSPKSGHDTVSWYQQALGQGPQFIFQYYEEEERQRGNFPDRFSGHQFPNYSSELNVNALLLGDSALYLCASSLWQGNRDTQYFGPGTRLTVL.

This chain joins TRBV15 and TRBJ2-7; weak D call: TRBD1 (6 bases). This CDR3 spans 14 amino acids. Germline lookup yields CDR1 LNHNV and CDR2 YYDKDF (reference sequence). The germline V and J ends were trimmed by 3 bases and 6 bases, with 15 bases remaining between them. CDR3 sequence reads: CATSRQMAGVEQYF. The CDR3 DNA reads TGTGCCACCAGCAGGCAGATGGCAGGGGTCGAGCAGTACTTC.

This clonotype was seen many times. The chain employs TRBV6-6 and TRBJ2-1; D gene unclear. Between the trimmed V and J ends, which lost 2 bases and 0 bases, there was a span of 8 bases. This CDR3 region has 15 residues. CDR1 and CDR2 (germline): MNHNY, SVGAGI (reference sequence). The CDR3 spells CASSYEWSSYNEQFF. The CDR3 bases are TGTGCCAGCAGTTACGAATGGAGCTCCTACAATGAGCAGTTCTTC.